These T cell receptor beta chains were read from a single sample in a study of shared clonotypes between healthy human individuals. Sequencing used immunoSEQ multiplex PCR; TCRdb keeps in-frame clones, though not all of them. The table records around 620,000 clones, 85% to 95% of them present only once. Sequenced input: naive CD8+ T cells sorted from blood. These receptors came from a young woman in good health. CDR3s include the opening cysteine and the closing phenylalanine or tryptophan. A D gene is named only where the DNA matches it firmly. A row's size may be missing; if present it is once, few, many or a size class.

size: NA
V: TRBV7-2
J: TRBJ2-7
D: TRBD2
CDR3: CASSLGLAGGRSYEQYF
DNA: TGTGCCAGCAGCTTAGGTCTAGCGGGAGGCCGGTCCTACGAGCAGTACTTC

size: NA
V: TRBV4-2
J: TRBJ2-3
D: TRBD2
CDR3: CASSQGAQRGITDTQYF
DNA: TGTGCCAGCAGCCAAGGAGCCCAGCGGGGAATCACAGATACGCAGTATTTT

size: once
V: TRBV19
J: TRBJ2-3
D: NA
CDR3: CASSNRLVTTTDTQYF
DNA: TGTGCCAGTAGTAACAGACTAGTAACTACCACAGATACGCAGTATTTT

size: NA
V: TRBV6-5
J: TRBJ2-7
D: NA
CDR3: CASRTVVALGEQYF
DNA: TGTGCCAGCAGGACGGTGGTGGCGCTGGGGGAGCAGTACTTC

size: NA
V: TRBV20-1
J: TRBJ2-1
D: NA
CDR3: CSARQGEQFF
DNA: TGCAGTGCCAGGCAGGGGGAGCAGTTCTTC

size: NA
V: TRBV7-9
J: TRBJ2-7
D: NA
CDR3: CASWGTESPYEQYF
DNA: TGTGCCAGCTGGGGTACGGAAAGCCCCTACGAGCAGTACTTC

size: NA
V: TRBV5-4
J: TRBJ2-3
D: NA
CDR3: CASSLASGPRATDTQYF
DNA: TGTGCCAGCAGCTTGGCGAGCGGCCCTCGGGCCACAGATACGCAGTATTTT

size: NA
V: TRBV7-8
J: TRBJ2-1
D: TRBD2
CDR3: CASSSRTSGIEDGNEQFF
DNA: TGTGCCAGCAGTAGTAGGACTAGCGGAATAGAAGACGGCAATGAGCAGTTCTTC

size: NA
V: TRBV28
J: TRBJ2-3
D: TRBD2
CDR3: CASRNGLAWAPDTQYF
DNA: TGTGCCAGCAGAAATGGACTAGCGTGGGCCCCAGATACGCAGTATTTT

size: NA
V: TRBV4-1
J: TRBJ2-7
D: TRBD1
CDR3: CASSQVWTGDRREQYF
DNA: TGCGCCAGCAGCCAAGTCTGGACAGGGGACCGTCGCGAGCAGTACTTC

size: once
V: TRBV20-1
J: TRBJ2-1
D: TRBD2
CDR3: CSAQRGVEQFF
DNA: TGCAGTGCTCAGCGGGGGGTTGAGCAGTTCTTC

size: few
V: TRBV13
J: TRBJ1-4
D: NA
CDR3: CASGDGTNEKLFF
DNA: TGTGCCTCCGGGGACGGCACTAATGAAAAACTGTTTTTT

size: NA
V: TRBV27
J: TRBJ2-3
D: NA
CDR3: CASGSTDTQYF
DNA: TGTGCCAGCGGAAGCACAGATACGCAGTATTTT

size: NA
V: TRBV28
J: TRBJ1-2
D: TRBD1
CDR3: CASSPHRQGARNYGYTF
DNA: TGTGCCAGCAGTCCGCATCGACAGGGGGCGCGAAACTATGGCTACACCTTC

size: NA
V: TRBV5-1
J: TRBJ2-1
D: NA
CDR3: CASSLAANEQFF
DNA: TGCGCCAGCAGCTTGGCTGCGAATGAGCAGTTCTTC

size: once
V: TRBV13
J: TRBJ1-1
D: NA
CDR3: CASSVGRGNTEAFF
DNA: TGTGCCAGCAGCGTTGGCAGGGGTAACACTGAAGCTTTCTTT

size: NA
V: TRBV28
J: TRBJ2-2
D: NA
CDR3: CASSLDLGTGNTGELFF
DNA: TGTGCCAGCAGTCTCGACCTCGGGACCGGCAACACCGGGGAGCTGTTTTTT

size: NA
V: TRBV7-9
J: TRBJ1-4
D: TRBD1
CDR3: CASSSGQLTEKLFF
DNA: TGTGCCAGCAGCTCGGGACAGCTTACCGAAAAACTGTTTTTT